A single sample gave rise to the 20 T cell receptor beta chains below, sequenced in a study of T cells in Graves' hyperthyroidism and ophthalmopathy. RNA transcripts provided the source from which TCR beta CDR3 regions were amplified. TCR CDR3 regions were first amplified by RT-PCR with HTBI primers. Using its own MiXCR run on the multiplex PCR reads, TCRdb lists one record per CDR3 protein. The data hold around 350,000 distinct CDR3 sequences, with 12% to 15% observed a single time. The source material was blood. The receptors here all came from a woman aged 55-70 years with Graves' ophthalmopathy.

This clonotype was counted between two and nine times. CDR3 sequence: CASSLGRSGTEAFF. The CDR3 bases are TGTGCCAGCAGCTTGGGCAGGTCAGGCACTGAAGCTTTCTTT. V gene TRBV5-6 combines with J gene TRBJ1-1; D remains unclear. Trimming left V 0 bases short and J 4 bases short, with 10 bases between. This CDR3 contains 14 residues. In germline, CDR1 is SGHDT, CDR2 YYEEEE.

The table lists this clonotype with a few counts. This chain connects TRBV20-1 to TRBJ2-3, with 15 bases lining up with TRBD2. Per the germline V gene, CDR1 is DFQATT and CDR2 is SNEGSKA (reference sequence). The CDR3 spans 17 residues. The J segment lost 5 bases and the V segment lost 2 bases, leaving 8 bases of the junction unmatched. The CDR3 loop is CSARFPRTSGRGDTQYF. The CDR3 nucleotides are TGCAGTGCTAGATTCCCCCGGACTAGCGGGAGGGGAGATACGCAGTATTTT.

This clonotype was picked up many times. This chain links TRBV7-3 with TRBJ2-5; perhaps TRBD2 as D (6 bases). This CDR3 spans 16 amino acids. Germline CDR1 SGHTA, CDR2 FQGTGA. V was clipped by 1 base and J by 1 base, with 13 bases between them. The CDR3 nucleotides are TGTGCCAGCAGCTTAAATGGGGGGTCCTCCCAAGAGACCCAGTACTTC. It translates to CASSLNGGSSQETQYF.

This clonotype was detected ten times or more. The chain links TRBV12-3 or TRBV12-4 to TRBJ2-2; 9 nucleotides align to TRBD1. Losses at the gene ends were 6 bases for V and 6 bases for J; bases not matched to a gene: 8. The CDR3 has 15 amino acids. CDR3 in DNA: TGTGCCAGCAGACCGGGACAGGGATGGTCCGGGGAGCTGTTTTTT. Translation gives CASRPGQGWSGELFF.

As for this clonotype: Given a much more abundant clone one base away, this may be a read error. V and J are TRBV6-1 and TRBJ2-7; D unclear. V lost 1 base and J lost 5, with 15 bases in between. CDR3 length: 15 residues. The germline V gene has CDR1 MNHNS and CDR2 SASEGT. The CDR3 bases are TGTGCCAGCAGTGAAGGCCCAGCGTCGGTCCACGAGCAGTACTTC. Amino acid sequence: CASSEGPASVHEQYF.

This clonotype came up a few times. The chain recombines TRBV9 with TRBJ2-6; D call uncertain. The CDR3 loop spans 15 amino acids. CDR1 SGDLS and CDR2 YYNGEE come from the germline V gene. V was clipped by 0 bases and J by 1 base, with 5 bases between them. The CDR3 DNA is TGTGCCAGCAGCGTAGGTCAATCTGGGGCCAACGTCCTGACTTTC. It encodes CASSVGQSGANVLTF.

Ten or more counts support this clonotype. The chain carries TRBV10-1 and TRBJ2-4; 8 bases align to TRBD1. The CDR3 loop spans 13 amino acids. V lost 4 bases and J lost 6; bases outside the gene matches: 2. Germline V CDR1 and CDR2: WNHNN, SYGVQD (reference sequence). The CDR3 coding sequence is TGCGCCAGCAGTGTCGGACAGGGAAACATTCAGTACTTC. Protein sequence: CASSVGQGNIQYF.

The gene calls are TRBV15 and TRBJ2-7; 9 positions agree with TRBD1. The CDR3 is 15 amino acids. Germline CDR1 reads LNHNV; CDR2 reads YYDKDF (reference sequence). J gave up 5 bases and V 0 bases, and 5 bases lay outside the gene matches. This CDR3 reads CATSRDSRDRDEQYF. In DNA, the CDR3 is TGTGCCACCAGCAGAGATTCCCGGGACAGGGACGAGCAGTACTTC.

V gene TRBV27 combines with J gene TRBJ2-5; 11 nucleotides agree with TRBD2. CDR1 MNHEY and CDR2 SMNVEV come from the germline V gene (reference sequence). Trimming at V came to 6 bases and at J to 1 base, leaving 10 bases not matched to a gene. The CDR3 has 17 amino acids. The DNA of the CDR3 is TGTGCCAGCAGCTCCAGGTTAGCGGGAGGGGCCCAAGAGACCCAGTACTTC. Protein sequence: CASSSRLAGGAQETQYF.

This clonotype was found a few times. This chain uses TRBV7-6 with TRBJ1-1; no definite D call. This CDR3 spans 15 amino acids. V lost 1 base, J lost 0 bases, and 9 bases lay in between. CDR1 SGHVS and CDR2 FNYEAQ come from the germline V gene. The CDR3 region has the DNA TGTGCCAGCAGCTTAGATCAGGAATTGAACACTGAAGCTTTCTTT. Amino acid sequence: CASSLDQELNTEAFF.

The J gene is TRBJ2-1, the V gene TRBV10-3, with 8 bases that match TRBD2. The CDR3 extends over 12 amino acids. Trimming at V came to 9 bases and at J to 8 bases, leaving 6 bases not matched to a gene. Germline V gene sequence: CDR1 ENHRY, CDR2 SYGVKD. The CDR3 DNA reads TGTGCCATGGGACTAGGCGGCGATGAGCAGTTCTTC. This translates into CAMGLGGDEQFF.

Regarding this clonotype: A read error may be the cause here, since a much bigger clone is one base away. This chain connects TRBV5-4 to TRBJ2-1, with D perhaps given as TRBD1 or TRBD2 (5 bases each). Trimming took 4 bases from V and 1 from J, leaving 15 bases between them. Germline lookup yields CDR1 SGHNT and CDR2 YYREEE (reference sequence). The CDR3 extends over 16 amino acids. The CDR3 nucleotides are TGTGCCAGCAGCCCAGCGCCGGGGCAATCCTACAATGAGCAGTTCTTC. Its translation is CASSPAPGQSYNEQFF.

At least ten counts were recorded for this clonotype. The rearrangement links TRBV6-1 to TRBJ1-6, with 7 bases lining up with TRBD1. The V segment lost 7 bases and the J segment 0 bases; nucleotides outside the gene matches: 6. This CDR3 spans 16 amino acids. Germline CDR1 MNHNS, CDR2 SASEGT. CDR3 DNA: TGTGCCAGCAACAAGGGACAGCTCTCCTATAATTCACCCCTCCACTTT. Protein sequence: CASNKGQLSYNSPLHF.

Many counts were recorded for this clonotype. The V gene is TRBV6-1, the J gene TRBJ2-7, with D perhaps being TRBD1 or TRBD2 (5 bases each). CDR1 and CDR2 from the germline V gene are MNHNS and SASEGT. This CDR3 has 14 amino acids. Trimming shortened V by 7 bases and J by 3 bases, and 16 bases separated the two germline ends. The CDR3 reads CASKTGRGVYEQYF. The CDR3 coding sequence is TGTGCCAGCAAAACAGGAAGGGGAGTCTACGAGCAGTACTTC.

This clonotype was found many times. J is TRBJ1-5 and V is TRBV3-1, with D uncertain. This CDR3 comprises 13 residues. V lost 3 bases and J 8 bases, leaving 11 bases between the germline ends. Looked up from germline, CDR1 is LGHDT and CDR2 is YNNKEL (reference sequence). In DNA, the CDR3 is TGTGCCAGCAGCCAGACTCGTAGAGAGCCCCAGCATTTT. Residues: CASSQTRREPQHF.

The chain carries TRBV7-8 and TRBJ2-1; 10 bases are a match to TRBD2. Trimming took 2 bases from V and 6 from J; bases not matched to a gene: 7. Per germline, CDR1 SGHVS and CDR2 FQNEAQ. This CDR3 contains 16 residues. The CDR3 coding sequence is TGTGCCAGCAGCTTAAATTCCCTAGCGGGGGCCAATGAGCAGTTCTTC. Translation: CASSLNSLAGANEQFF.

A few counts support this clonotype. The CDR3 protein is CAISDRGLQETQYF. The CDR3 DNA reads as TGTGCCATCAGTGACAGGGGGCTCCAAGAGACCCAGTACTTC. This chain joins TRBV10-3 and TRBJ2-5; TRBD1 agrees at 8 bases. From germline, CDR1 is ENHRY and CDR2 SYGVKD. This CDR3 spans 14 amino acids. J lost 1 base, V lost 3 bases, and 1 base had no gene match.

The chain joins TRBV20-1 to TRBJ1-1; a possible D gene is TRBD1 (6 bases). Germline CDR1 reads DFQATT; CDR2 reads SNEGSKA (reference sequence). The CDR3 runs 14 residues. The V gene lost 6 bases and the J gene lost 4 bases, with 18 bases spanning the gap. The CDR3 protein is CSAYRAPASTEAFF. For the CDR3, the DNA is TGCAGTGCGTACAGGGCGCCGGCGAGCACTGAAGCTTTCTTT.

This clonotype came up many times. V usage is TRBV14 and J usage is TRBJ2-3, with a possible D match to TRBD2 (5 bases). This CDR3 spans 16 amino acids. Trimming stripped 7 bases from V and 2 bases from J, with 19 bases between. Looked up from germline, CDR1 is SGHDN and CDR2 is FVKESK. CDR3: CASNHPREPLTDTQYF. As DNA, the CDR3 is TGTGCCAGCAACCACCCCCGGGAACCCCTCACAGATACGCAGTATTTT.

The table lists this clonotype with a few counts. The chain joins TRBV2 to TRBJ1-4; tentatively, D is TRBD1 (6 bases). This CDR3 contains 15 residues. The V and J ends lost 2 bases and 3 bases respectively, with 10 bases between them. Germline CDR1 reads SNHLY; CDR2 reads FYNNEI. CDR3 DNA: TGTGCCAGCAGTGAAAATAGGGGGTCTAATGAAAAACTGTTTTTT. It is translated as CASSENRGSNEKLFF.